A selection of T cell receptor beta chains follows, all from one sample in a study of T-cell memory formation after mild COVID-19. Using its own MiXCR run on the 5' RACE reads, TCRdb lists one record per CDR3 protein. Counted here are around 300,000 distinct CDR3 sequences, roughly an eighth occurring once; the ten biggest clones make up approximately 22%. The sample was PBMCs or a T cell subset sorted from them (not recorded which). The origin of the receptors is a man in his late teens or twenties who had mild COVID-19 (a few samples of this study predate the infection). Cell type and time point are not known. Each CDR3 is given without its conserved first and last residue. The order of the fields is J gene, V gene, CDR3 protein.

>TRBJ2-3|TRBV12-3/TRBV12-4
ASSLREATDTQY
>TRBJ2-6|TRBV20-1
SARPGGQGANVLT
>TRBJ1-5|TRBV5-8
ASSFRGFNQPQH
>TRBJ1-5|TRBV4-3
ASSPSRFSNQPQH
>TRBJ2-1|TRBV7-2
ASSFIYSYNEQF
>TRBJ1-5|TRBV2
ASTGFGAQPQH
>TRBJ1-1|TRBV27
ASSLSKRAGAF
>TRBJ2-1|TRBV7-9
ASSRLSGEAYNEQF
>TRBJ2-3|TRBV7-6
ASSSSLLILSTDTQY
>TRBJ1-5|TRBV12-3/TRBV12-4
ASTPQGMGNQPQH
>TRBJ2-3|TRBV20-1
SASPLLAAHDTQY
>TRBJ2-3|TRBV5-4
ASSLTGRLTDTQY
>TRBJ2-3|TRBV5-1
ASSRRRSGGLADTQY
>TRBJ2-3|TRBV4-3
ASSHLSGGRTDTQY
>TRBJ2-5|TRBV7-2
ASSSGSAEGTQY
>TRBJ2-5|TRBV4-3
ASSLKGGVETQY
>TRBJ1-1|TRBV5-1
ASSSTGAVGTEAF
>TRBJ2-7|TRBV7-3
ASSLLEFSEQY
>TRBJ1-1|TRBV6-5
ATVGVTEAF
>TRBJ1-1|TRBV7-9
ASIPAWGGAAF
>TRBJ1-1|TRBV7-9
ASSFEQGWGTEAF
>TRBJ2-2|TRBV20-1
SARRVSPGTGELF
>TRBJ2-3|TRBV9
ASSPGTGRADTQY
>TRBJ2-6|TRBV5-1
ASSLAGQGFAGANVLT
>TRBJ1-5|TRBV7-2
ASSFQGPQPQH
>TRBJ2-5|TRBV21-1
ASSKQPNRDPGVETQY
>TRBJ2-3|TRBV27
ASSFGENTQY
>TRBJ1-6|TRBV7-2
ASRVDRGLGSPLH
>TRBJ1-5|TRBV7-6
ASSPTDRVGQPQH
>TRBJ1-1|TRBV25-1
ATTGRGVEAF
>TRBJ1-5|TRBV6-2/TRBV6-3
ASRNTGGGQPQH
>TRBJ2-5|TRBV25-1
ASSDAVLETQY
>TRBJ2-7|TRBV6-5
ASSYSGTGVYEQY
>TRBJ1-1|TRBV7-3
ASSPRARNTEAF
>TRBJ2-1|TRBV11-2
ASSSGVGDEQF
>TRBJ1-1|TRBV6-2/TRBV6-3
ASSSPAIMNTEAF
>TRBJ2-1|TRBV11-3
ASSLGSEGGSYNEQF
>TRBJ1-2|TRBV6-5
ASSYGQGAFYT